This T cell receptor beta chain was observed in a study of T cells in Graves' hyperthyroidism and ophthalmopathy. What was amplified from RNA transcripts were TCR beta CDR3 regions. TCR CDR3 regions were first amplified by RT-PCR with HTBI primers. Each CDR3 protein is one row after TCRdb ran MiXCR on the multiplex PCR reads. Seen here are approximately 370,000 distinct CDR3 sequences, about a sixth observed once, and the top ten hold 30% to 35%. This clonotype showed up just a few times. What it binds is not known. Study-level findings and limits: Ophthalmopathy and stable hyperthyroidism were told apart by a 13 V-J model.

Germline trimming cut 7 bases from V and 3 bases from J; bases unmatched to any gene: 11. CDR3 length equals 15 residues. The germline CDR1 and CDR2 sequences are SQVTM and ANQGSEA. On the basis of clinical symptoms, serum thyroxine and TRAb, thyroid ultrasound and orbital computed tomography, diagnoses were made. PBMCs were obtained from 10 ml fresh peripheral blood. V usage is TRBV29-1 and J usage is TRBJ2-2; 7 nucleotides agree with TRBD2. This receptor was obtained from a woman aged 30 to 39 with Graves' hyperthyroidism that later progressed to Graves' ophthalmopathy. Source material: blood. The CDR3 region is CSAGRWIGDTGELFF. The CDR3 nucleotides are TGCAGCGCCGGGAGGTGGATAGGGGACACCGGGGAGCTGTTTTTT.